These 17 T cell receptor beta chains came from one sample sequenced in a study of identical twins. One entry per CDR3 protein results from TCRdb running MiXCR on the 5' RACE reads. This sample carries 600,000 to 700,000 distinct CDR3 sequences, less than 25% of them seen once, and the ten largest clones take over 4%. These sequences were also reported in another study, on T cells expressing NK-cell markers.

The sample was PBMCs. These receptor sequences come from a woman younger than 35 in good health.

The chain uses TRBV4-2 and TRBJ2-5, with 7 bases matching TRBD2. The CDR3 contains 14 residues. Germline lookup yields CDR1 LGHNA and CDR2 YNFKEQ. V shed 1 base and J 5 bases; nucleotides not matched to a gene: 4. The CDR3, as DNA: TGTGCCAGCAGCCAAGCGGGGGGAATGGAGACCCAGTACTTC. Translation gives CASSQAGGMETQYF.

The chain joins TRBV20-1 to TRBJ2-1; the match to TRBD2 covers 11 bases. After removal of 6 bases from V and 9 bases from J, the junction contained 10 bases not matched to a gene. This CDR3 has 14 amino acids. In germline, CDR1 is DFQATT, CDR2 SNEGSKA (reference sequence). In DNA form, the CDR3 reads TGCAGTGCGGCTAGGGCGCTAGCGGGAGGTGAGCAGTTCTTC. Translated: CSAARALAGGEQFF.

CDR3 protein: CASSRGQTPDEQYF. The CDR3 DNA is TGTGCCAGTAGCCGCGGACAGACGCCTGACGAGCAGTACTTC. V gene TRBV19 combines with J gene TRBJ2-7; tentative D call: TRBD1 (6 bases). Germline V lookup: CDR1 LNHDA, CDR2 SQIVND (reference sequence). CDR3 size: 14 residues. V dropped 6 bases and J dropped 5 bases, with 17 bases sitting between them.

The chain has TRBV7-2 and TRBJ2-1; TRBD1 is a possible D gene (6 bases). The CDR3 is 14 amino acids. Between the trimmed V and J ends, which lost 5 bases and 4 bases, there was a span of 12 bases. Germline assignment: CDR1 SGHTA and CDR2 FQGNSA. CDR3 coding DNA: TGTGCCAGCAGCGTAGAAAGGGGGTACAATGAGCAGTTCTTC. It specifies CASSVERGYNEQFF.

This clonotype was seen repeatedly, ten times or more. The J gene is TRBJ1-2, the V gene TRBV2; D gene uncertain. V was pared by 8 bases and J by 3 bases, with 4 bases between. Germline CDR1 and CDR2: SNHLY and FYNNEI. This CDR3 is 10 amino acids long. The CDR3 DNA reads as TGTGCCAGCTATGACTATGGCTACACCTTC. Translating it yields CASYDYGYTF.

This chain joins TRBV10-3 and TRBJ2-3, with a possible D match to TRBD1 (5 bases). The CDR3 length is 14 residues. V lost 3 bases and J 2 bases, leaving 9 bases between the germline ends. Germline V gives CDR1 ENHRY, CDR2 SYGVKD. The CDR3: CAISDPRATDTQYF. The DNA for the CDR3 is TGTGCCATCAGTGACCCCAGGGCCACAGATACGCAGTATTTT.

This clonotype was counted between two and nine times. V and J are TRBV20-1 and TRBJ2-3, with 8 bases identical to TRBD2. CDR3 length: 16 residues. Germline CDR1 reads DFQATT; CDR2 reads SNEGSKA (reference sequence). Trimming removed 3 bases from V and 1 base from J; junction bases left unmatched: 9. The CDR3 loop reads CSASSGALGGTDTQYF. DNA of the CDR3: TGCAGTGCTAGTAGCGGGGCCCTCGGTGGCACAGATACGCAGTATTTT.

This chain connects TRBV6-1 to TRBJ2-4, with a possible D match to TRBD2 (5 bases). V dropped 5 bases and J dropped 3 bases, with 20 bases sitting between them. Germline CDR1 reads MNHNS; CDR2 reads SASEGT. CDR3 length equals 17 residues. The CDR3 coding sequence is TGTGCCAGCAGTACCCCCTTCCCACCCGGGAACAAAAACATTCAGTACTTC. It specifies CASSTPFPPGNKNIQYF.

The rearrangement joins TRBV20-1 to TRBJ2-7, with D possibly TRBD2 on 6 matching bases. The CDR3 consists of 14 residues. Between the trimmed V and J ends, which lost 3 bases and 0 bases, there was a span of 12 bases. Germline assignment: CDR1 DFQATT and CDR2 SNEGSKA (reference sequence). The CDR3 nucleotides are TGCAGTGCTAGGAGCGGGTTAAGCTCCTACGAGCAGTACTTC. This sequence encodes CSARSGLSSYEQYF.

The chain is built from TRBV5-6 and TRBJ2-7, with D perhaps given as TRBD1 or TRBD2 (6 bases each). Germline values: CDR1 SGHDT, CDR2 YYEEEE. This CDR3 has 14 amino acids. Trimming left V 2 bases short and J 3 bases short, with 12 bases between. The CDR3 is CASSLQGGYYEQYF. The CDR3 DNA follows: TGTGCCAGCAGCTTACAGGGAGGTTACTACGAGCAGTACTTC.

This chain uses TRBV11-2 with TRBJ2-7; 7 nucleotides align to TRBD2. Per the germline V gene, CDR1 is SGHAT and CDR2 is FQNNGV. The CDR3 spans 17 residues. J was trimmed by 2 bases and V by 1 base; bases with no gene match: 11. CDR3 region: CASSLVRGGIGTYEQYF. CDR3 sequence (DNA): TGTGCCAGCAGCTTAGTTAGGGGAGGGATAGGTACCTACGAGCAGTACTTC.

This clonotype showed up just a few times. The chain joins TRBV12-3 or TRBV12-4 to TRBJ1-5; D may be TRBD1 (5 bases). CDR3 length: 14 amino acids. V was pared by 0 bases and J by 5 bases, with 8 bases between. CDR3 sequence (DNA): TGTGCCAGCAGTTTAGCGGGACGGGATCAGCCCCAGCATTTT. Translation gives CASSLAGRDQPQHF.

This clonotype has more than one count but fewer than ten. The chain links TRBV29-1 to TRBJ2-7; D is ambiguous. Trimming removed 5 bases from V and 7 bases from J, with 9 bases in between. The germline V gene has CDR1 SQVTM and CDR2 ANQGSEA. This CDR3 has 10 residues. CDR3 protein: CSVTKGEQYF. The CDR3 DNA follows: TGCAGCGTTACAAAGGGAGAGCAGTACTTC.

In its sample, this clonotype was seen a few times. The rearrangement links TRBV7-2 to TRBJ2-7; 7 bases line up with TRBD2. There are 14 residues in the CDR3. J lost 3 bases, V lost 1 base, and 3 bases had no gene match. Germline V gives CDR1 SGHTA, CDR2 FQGNSA. As DNA, the CDR3 is TGTGCCAGCAGCTTAGGGGCTAGCGGCTACGAGCAGTACTTC. Encoded protein: CASSLGASGYEQYF.

This clonotype has more than one count but fewer than ten. The chain combines TRBV29-1 with TRBJ1-2; weak D call: TRBD1 (6 bases). CDR1 is SQVTM and CDR2 is ANQGSEA in the germline V gene. V lost 1 base and J 8 bases, leaving 11 bases between the germline ends. There are 12 residues in the CDR3. The CDR3 DNA is TGCAGCGTTGAAGGGACAGACGAAGGCTACACCTTC. This codes for CSVEGTDEGYTF.

The V gene is TRBV6-1, the J gene TRBJ2-1; weak D call: TRBD1 (5 bases). V lost 5 bases and J 2 bases, leaving 19 bases between the germline ends. The CDR3 is made up of 17 amino acids. Germline CDR1 MNHNS, CDR2 SASEGT. CDR3 coding DNA: TGTGCCAGCAGTCCCACCCTAGGGGAAATCCCCTACAATGAGCAGTTCTTC. Encoded protein: CASSPTLGEIPYNEQFF.

The rearrangement joins TRBV20-1 to TRBJ2-3; TRBD2 matches at 12 bases. Germline V lookup: CDR1 DFQATT, CDR2 SNEGSKA (reference sequence). With V trimmed by 1 base and J by 4 bases, 3 bases remained unmatched. This CDR3 spans 15 amino acids. CDR3 region: CSARGTSGESDTQYF. CDR3 sequence (DNA): TGCAGTGCTAGAGGGACTAGCGGGGAATCAGATACGCAGTATTTT.